The text below deals with one T cell receptor (beta chain). The clone's antigen remains unknown. Per-base qualities were not stored, and no clone one base away is much larger. Library prep was done by the immunoSEQ multiplex PCR assay. Entries here come from immuneACCESS through TCRdb and include only in-frame sequences with V and J called. Some clones fail to appear in such tables; in the studies checked, an unresolved V gene covers under half of the shortfall, and the cause of the remainder is unknown. Counted in this sample were 68,000 or so clones; 90% to 95% of them appeared once. In total, the top ten clones hold roughly 5% of the sample. This record comes from a study of technical replicates of blood from a handful of donors (dated 2017 in TCRdb). Trimming at the junction amounts to 7 bases on V and 2 bases on J, and the germline ends lie 16 bases apart. The CDR3 covers 15 residues, taking in both the cysteine and the phenylalanine. Only the CDR3 part of the read is kept: 45 bases, read in frame from the first base. The germline V gene specifies ENHRY as CDR1 and SYGVKD as CDR2.

This receptor was taken from a human donor in good health. Some clones in this sample may be carry-over from other donors' samples. The V and J segments used are TRBV10-3 and TRBJ2-3; TRBD2 is a possible D gene, resting on 6 matching bases. What was sequenced was PBMCs. The encoded CDR3 is CAITQSSGTTDTQYF. The bases are TGTGCCATCACTCAGAGTAGCGGAACCACAGATACGCAGTATTTT.